These T cell receptor beta chains were read from a single sample in a study of blood T cell repertoires in COVID-19. Produced via immunoSEQ multiplex PCR; TCRdb's table is partial and in-frame only. Among 200,000 to 300,000 clones listed, roughly nine tenths were seen once. Sequenced input: PBMCs or T cells enriched from blood (not recorded which). The receptors here all came from a woman aged 25 to 39 with acute COVID-19. The CDR3 runs from the conserved cysteine through the conserved F or W. Part of the rows lack a size; the others show once, few, many or a class for expanded clones.

>TRBV15|NA|TRBJ2-7
CATSRTGTGGYEQYF
>TRBV2|NA|TRBJ2-7
CASRETVPEQYF
>TRBV11-3|NA|TRBJ2-1
CASSARLAGQKEQFF
>TRBV3-1/TRBV3-2|few|TRBJ1-5
CASSQDVRAQPQHF
>TRBV28|NA|TRBJ1-2
CASRRQINYGYTF
>TRBV7-6|once|TRBJ2-1
CASSIILAGGHNEQFF
>TRBV10-1|once|TRBJ1-5
CASRHLPDRARQPQHF
>TRBV6-2/TRBV6-3|NA|TRBJ2-5
CASSYSLFGVSGETQYF
>TRBV24-1|NA|TRBJ2-7
CATSDSQGYEQYF
>TRBV4-1|NA|TRBJ2-7
CASSQEDRGPYEQYF
>TRBV2|once|TRBJ1-4
CASRADRGGWEKLFF
>TRBV5-5|NA|TRBJ1-4
CASSLGSGVGTTNEKLFF
>TRBV29-1|NA|TRBJ2-7
CSVEFPRGPHYEQYF
>TRBV4-1|once|TRBJ2-7
CASSLLAGSSYEQYF
>TRBV6-5|once|TRBJ2-5
CASSQDRVGQETQYF
>TRBV11-2|NA|TRBJ2-2
CASSFTRYSGGQGGELFF
>TRBV4-1|NA|TRBJ1-5
CASSPGGASNQPQHF
>TRBV9|NA|TRBJ2-5
CASSGQGAGQETQYF
>TRBV19|NA|TRBJ2-7
CASSKTGNYEQYF
>TRBV7-6|once|TRBJ2-5
CASSDILRGQETQYF
>TRBV4-1|NA|TRBJ2-1
CASGGSGGAIEQFF
>TRBV25-1|NA|TRBJ2-1
CASSEAGIDEQFF
>TRBV29-1|NA|TRBJ1-1
CSVTWALEAFF
>TRBV6-1|NA|TRBJ2-2
CASSDWTVANTGELFF